This T cell receptor beta chain was obtained from a study of cytomegalovirus exposure and HLA in healthy donors. Background on the study: Earlier, 90 million to 140 million unique TCR beta sequences were recovered from about 200 million T cells by an analysis. Whole-study results and caveats: The dataset shows that most TCR sequences were rare, while some public TCRs occurred in many donors.

This clone was seen just once. Antigen specificity is unknown. The ends lost 1 base at V and 4 bases at J; junction bases unmatched: 3. Germline CDR1 SGHKS, CDR2 YYEKEE (reference sequence). CDR3 length: 14 residues. A multiplex PCR was run with 60 Vbeta primers and 13 Jbeta primers. The repertoire was sequenced with immunoSEQ multiplex PCR; TCRdb's copy has only in-frame clones and lacks some. The sample lists around 200,000 clones; 70% to 75% were seen once. This clonotype was obtained from a man aged 25-45 years in good health and CMV-seropositive. The sequenced sample consisted of PBMCs. The V call is TRBV5-5, the J call TRBJ2-3; 7 bases line up with TRBD2. CDR3 sequence (DNA): TGTGCCAGCAGCTTGAGGCTAGCGGCAGATACGCAGTATTTT. Translating it yields CASSLRLAADTQYF.